These T cell receptor beta chains were read from a single sample in a study of PD-1 blockade in classical Hodgkin lymphoma. Clones were sequenced by immunoSEQ multiplex PCR, and TCRdb holds only the in-frame ones, with some missing. The profile shows over 10,000 clones, roughly 78% of them singletons. The input for sequencing was peripheral blood mononuclear cells (PBMCs), taken at baseline. These receptors were collected from a human donor with classical Hodgkin lymphoma. Both conserved end residues are part of each CDR3. D genes are given only for firm matches. Not every row has a clone size; where given, it reads once, few, many or a size class.

D gene	clone size	J gene	V gene	CDR3 protein	CDR3 DNA
.	.	TRBJ2-5	TRBV6-4	CASPHKGTGKETQYF	TGTGCCAGTCCTCATAAGGGCACTGGCAAAGAGACCCAGTACTTC
.	once	TRBJ2-1	TRBV11-2	CASSHMKGPQQFF	TGTGCCAGCAGTCACATGAAGGGGCCCCAGCAGTTCTTC
.	.	TRBJ2-2	TRBV7-9	CASSLGTGELFF	TGTGCCAGCAGCTTAGGGACCGGGGAGCTGTTTTTT
TRBD1	.	TRBJ2-1	TRBV28	CASRENGQGGYNEQFF	TGTGCCAGCAGGGAGAACGGACAGGGGGGGTACAATGAGCAGTTCTTC
.	.	TRBJ1-4	TRBV11-2	CASSLQLLASEKLFF	TGTGCCAGCAGCTTACAGCTTCTGGCGAGTGAAAAACTGTTTTTT
TRBD2	.	TRBJ2-1	TRBV14	CASSPSALAGLKGGNEQFF	TGTGCCAGCAGCCCCTCCGCCCTAGCGGGATTAAAGGGCGGCAATGAGCAGTTCTTC
.	.	TRBJ1-6	TRBV7-2	CASTLGLRPLTF	TGTGCCAGCACTCTGGGTTTGCGACCCCTAACTTTT
TRBD1	.	TRBJ1-1	TRBV4-1	CASSQVGGIENTEAFF	TGCGCCAGCAGCCAAGTAGGGGGCATTGAGAACACTGAAGCTTTCTTT
.	.	TRBJ2-3	TRBV7-9	CASTNKDPGPTDTQYF	TGTGCCAGCACCAATAAGGATCCGGGACCGACAGATACGCAGTATTTT
TRBD1	.	TRBJ1-1	TRBV4-2	CASSRGQGGDTEAFF	TGTGCCAGCAGCCGAGGACAGGGTGGTGACACTGAAGCTTTCTTT
TRBD1	.	TRBJ2-3	TRBV6-1	CASSEPYRTGSTRDTQYF	TGTGCCAGCAGTGAACCCTATCGGACAGGAAGTACGAGGGATACGCAGTATTTT
.	once	TRBJ1-6	TRBV11-3	CASSHSRNSPLHF	TGTGCCAGCAGCCACAGTCGAAATTCACCCCTCCACTTT
.	.	TRBJ1-1	TRBV10-3	CATTKNTEAFF	TGTGCCACCACTAAGAACACTGAAGCTTTCTTT
.	once	TRBJ2-7	TRBV21-1	CASSNPRDRGFNTDEQYF	TGTGCCAGCAGCAACCCCCGGGACAGGGGCTTTAATACCGACGAGCAGTACTTC
TRBD1	large	TRBJ2-4	TRBV2	CASRVDRGPSRAKNIQYF	TGTGCCAGCAGAGTGGACAGGGGGCCGTCGCGAGCCAAAAACATTCAGTACTTC
.	.	TRBJ2-3	TRBV9	CASSVEVPDTQYF	TGTGCCAGCAGCGTAGAAGTCCCCGATACGCAGTATTTT
TRBD1	.	TRBJ2-3	TRBV4-1	CASSQGQGAKDTQYF	TGCGCCAGCAGCCAAGGACAGGGGGCGAAAGATACGCAGTATTTT
.	.	TRBJ1-3	TRBV28	CASSLSALTRDRTSGNTIYF	TGTGCCAGCAGTTTATCGGCCCTCACCAGGGATCGCACTTCTGGAAACACCATATATTTT
.	few	TRBJ2-5	TRBV5-4	CASSLTSMETQYF	TGTGCCAGCAGCTTAACTAGCATGGAGACCCAGTACTTC
TRBD1	.	TRBJ1-2	TRBV28	CASSARDRGGYTF	TGTGCCAGCAGCGCCCGGGACAGGGGTGGCTACACCTTC
.	once	TRBJ1-6	TRBV25-1	CASSEYDNNSPLHF	TGTGCCAGCAGTGAATATGACAATAATTCACCCCTCCACTTT
.	.	TRBJ2-1	TRBV4-3	CASSQQVSGGYNEQFF	TGCGCCAGCAGCCAGCAGGTTAGCGGAGGTTACAATGAGCAGTTCTTC
.	.	TRBJ2-5	TRBV5-4	CASSPRGSQETQYF	TGTGCCAGCAGCCCTAGGGGGTCGCAAGAGACCCAGTACTTC
.	.	TRBJ2-3	TRBV19	CASSIQPTGDTQYF	TGTGCCAGTAGCATACAACCGACGGGAGATACGCAGTATTTT
.	medium-sized	TRBJ1-1	TRBV19	CASSITSNTEAFF	TGTGCCAGTAGTATCACCTCGAACACTGAAGCTTTCTTT
.	.	TRBJ2-3	TRBV6-4	CASARADTQYF	TGTGCCAGCGCCCGGGCAGATACGCAGTATTTT
TRBD1	once	TRBJ1-1	TRBV27	CASSSTGGRAFF	TGTGCCAGCAGTTCGACAGGGGGCAGAGCTTTCTTT
TRBD2	.	TRBJ2-3	TRBV5-4	CASSLGGTSGRNTQYF	TGTGCCAGCAGCTTGGGGGGGACTAGCGGGAGAAATACGCAGTATTTT
TRBD2	.	TRBJ2-7	TRBV7-2	CASSLGLAGITHEQYF	TGTGCCAGCAGCCTAGGACTAGCGGGAATTACCCACGAGCAGTACTTC
TRBD1	.	TRBJ1-5	TRBV4-1	CASSQGGAGGEPQHF	TGCGCCAGCAGCCAAGGGGGTGCAGGGGGCGAGCCCCAGCATTTT
.	few	TRBJ2-5	TRBV18	CASSPQETQYF	TGTGCCAGCTCACCCCAAGAGACCCAGTACTTC
TRBD1	.	TRBJ1-2	TRBV27	CASSRTGSGYTF	TGTGCCAGCAGTAGGACAGGGTCCGGCTACACCTTC
.	.	TRBJ1-1	TRBV7-2	CASSFNINTEAFF	TGTGCCAGCAGCTTTAACATCAACACTGAAGCTTTCTTT
.	.	TRBJ1-2	TRBV5-4	CASSLGAGGYTF	TGTGCCAGCAGCTTGGGGGCAGGCGGCTACACCTTC
.	.	TRBJ2-1	TRBV7-9	CASSLKGAGTPDNEQFF	TGTGCCAGCAGCTTAAAAGGGGCCGGGACGCCGGACAATGAGCAGTTCTTC
.	few	TRBJ2-3	TRBV21-1	CASSKGTTDTQYF	TGTGCCAGCAGCAAAGGAACAACAGATACGCAGTATTTT
.	.	TRBJ2-7	TRBV6-5	CASSRGRVGEQYF	TGTGCCAGCAGTCGCGGACGCGTTGGGGAGCAGTACTTC
.	.	TRBJ1-2	TRBV9	CASAHPKTPRPERNYGYTF	TGTGCCAGCGCACACCCCAAGACCCCAAGGCCAGAGAGGAACTATGGCTACACCTTC
TRBD2	.	TRBJ2-7	TRBV12-5	CASGLVPSGRALYEQYF	TGTGCTAGTGGTTTGGTACCCAGCGGGAGGGCCCTATACGAGCAGTACTTC
.	.	TRBJ1-6	TRBV2	CASSDDYSPLHF	TGTGCCAGCAGTGACGATTATTCACCCCTCCACTTT
.	.	TRBJ2-7	TRBV11-3	CASSLDRGTAQYF	TGTGCCAGCAGCTTAGATCGGGGGACGGCGCAGTACTTC
TRBD1	.	TRBJ1-1	TRBV5-4	CASSLGGTGGTEAFF	TGTGCCAGCAGCTTGGGGGGAACAGGGGGCACTGAAGCTTTCTTT
TRBD2	.	TRBJ2-3	TRBV28	CASSRTSGGLSDTQYF	TGTGCCAGCAGCCGAACTAGCGGGGGTCTCTCAGATACGCAGTATTTT
.	.	TRBJ2-5	TRBV7-4	CASSETCETQYF	TGTGCCAGCAGCGAGACTTGCGAGACCCAGTACTTC
TRBD1	.	TRBJ1-1	TRBV7-2	CASSLGQGGFEAFF	TGTGCCAGCAGCCTGGGACAGGGTGGTTTTGAAGCTTTCTTT